This record looks at one T cell receptor (beta chain) sequence and its context. The data were obtained in a study of blood T cell repertoires in COVID-19. TCRdb keeps only in-frame clones here, not all; method: immunoSEQ multiplex PCR. The sample includes 180,000 or so clones, roughly 76% of them seen just once. Sequencing was done on a sample of peripheral blood. The receptor was derived from a woman aged 40-49 years with COVID-19, enrolled during active disease.

The CDR3 loop is CASSEFMGGTEAFF. CDR3 coding DNA: TGTGCCAGCAGTGAATTCATGGGAGGCACTGAAGCTTTCTTT. The chain combines TRBV25-1 with TRBJ1-1; D is unresolved. This CDR3 has 14 amino acids. Trimming took 1 base from V and 4 from J, leaving 10 bases between them. The germline gives CDR1 MGHDK, CDR2 SYGVNS.